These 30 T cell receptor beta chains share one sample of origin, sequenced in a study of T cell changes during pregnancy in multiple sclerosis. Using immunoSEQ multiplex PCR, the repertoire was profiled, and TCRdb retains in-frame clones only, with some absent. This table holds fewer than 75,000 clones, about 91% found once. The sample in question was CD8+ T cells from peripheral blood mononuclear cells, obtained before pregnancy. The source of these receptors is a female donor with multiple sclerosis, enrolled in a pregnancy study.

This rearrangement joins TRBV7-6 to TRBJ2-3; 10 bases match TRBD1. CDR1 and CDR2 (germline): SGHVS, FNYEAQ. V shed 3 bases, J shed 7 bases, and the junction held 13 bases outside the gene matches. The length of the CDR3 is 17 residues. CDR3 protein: CASSFVVGDRGSNTQYF. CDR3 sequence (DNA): TGTGCCAGCAGCTTTGTCGTCGGGGACAGGGGTTCAAATACGCAGTATTTT.

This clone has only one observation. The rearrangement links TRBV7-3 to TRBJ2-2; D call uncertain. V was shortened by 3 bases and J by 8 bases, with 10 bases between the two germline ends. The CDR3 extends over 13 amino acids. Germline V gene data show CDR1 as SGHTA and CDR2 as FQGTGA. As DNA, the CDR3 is TGTGCCAGCAGCTTCTTTCAGGATGGGGAGCTGTTTTTT. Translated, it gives CASSFFQDGELFF.

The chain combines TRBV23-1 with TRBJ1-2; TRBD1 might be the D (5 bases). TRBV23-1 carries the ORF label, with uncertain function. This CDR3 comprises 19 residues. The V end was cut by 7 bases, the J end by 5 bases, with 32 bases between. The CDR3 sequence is CASIRGGASWGPIRYGYTF. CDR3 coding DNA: TGCGCCAGCATCCGGGGGGGAGCTAGTTGGGGCCCGATTAGGTATGGCTACACCTTC.

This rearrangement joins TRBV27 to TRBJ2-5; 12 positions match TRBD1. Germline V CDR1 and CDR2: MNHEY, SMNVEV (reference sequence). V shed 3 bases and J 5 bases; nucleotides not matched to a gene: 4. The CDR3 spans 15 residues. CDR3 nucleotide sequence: TGTGCCAGCAGTTTCGGGACAGGGGGCGTCGAGACCCAGTACTTC. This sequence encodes CASSFGTGGVETQYF.

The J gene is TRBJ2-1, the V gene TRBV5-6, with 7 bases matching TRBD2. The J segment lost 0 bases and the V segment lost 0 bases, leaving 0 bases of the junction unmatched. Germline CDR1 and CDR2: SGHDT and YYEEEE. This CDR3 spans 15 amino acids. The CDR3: CASSLGGGSYNEQFF. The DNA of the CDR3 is TGTGCCAGCAGCTTGGGCGGGGGCTCCTACAATGAGCAGTTCTTC. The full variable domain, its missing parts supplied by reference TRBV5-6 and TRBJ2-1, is DAGVTQSPTHLIKTRGQQVTLRCSPKSGHDTVSWYQQALGQGPQFIFQYYEEEERQRGNFPDRFSGHQFPNYSSELNVNALLLGDSALYLCASSLGGGSYNEQFFGPGTRLTVL.

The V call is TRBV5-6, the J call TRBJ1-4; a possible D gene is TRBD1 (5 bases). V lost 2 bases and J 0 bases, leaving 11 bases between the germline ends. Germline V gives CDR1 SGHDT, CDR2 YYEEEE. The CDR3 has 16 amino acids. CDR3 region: CASSFGAAATNEKLFF. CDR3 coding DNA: TGTGCCAGCAGCTTTGGGGCTGCTGCAACTAATGAAAAACTGTTTTTT.

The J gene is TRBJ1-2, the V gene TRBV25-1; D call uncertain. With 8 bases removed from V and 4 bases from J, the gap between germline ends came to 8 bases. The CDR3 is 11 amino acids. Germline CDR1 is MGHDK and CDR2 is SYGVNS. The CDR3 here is CASAGSYGYTF. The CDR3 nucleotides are TGTGCCAGCGCTGGCAGCTATGGCTACACCTTC.

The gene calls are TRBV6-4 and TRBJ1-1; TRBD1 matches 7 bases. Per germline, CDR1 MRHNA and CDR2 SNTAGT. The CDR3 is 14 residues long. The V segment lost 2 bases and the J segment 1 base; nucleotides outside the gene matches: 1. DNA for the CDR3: TGTGCCAGCAGTGACGGGACAGAGAACACTGAAGCTTTCTTT. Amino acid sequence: CASSDGTENTEAFF.

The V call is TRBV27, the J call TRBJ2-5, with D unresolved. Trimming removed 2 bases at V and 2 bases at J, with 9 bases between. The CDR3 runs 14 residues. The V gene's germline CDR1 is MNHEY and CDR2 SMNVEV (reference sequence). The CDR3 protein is CASSLRHLQETQYF. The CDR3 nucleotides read TGTGCCAGCAGTTTAAGACACTTGCAAGAGACCCAGTACTTC.

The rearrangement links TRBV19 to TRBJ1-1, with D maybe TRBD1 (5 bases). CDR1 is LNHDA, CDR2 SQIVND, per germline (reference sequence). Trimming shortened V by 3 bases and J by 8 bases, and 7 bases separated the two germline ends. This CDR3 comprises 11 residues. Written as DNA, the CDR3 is TGTGCCAGTAGTATTCGGGGGGAAGCTTTCTTT. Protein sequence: CASSIRGEAFF.

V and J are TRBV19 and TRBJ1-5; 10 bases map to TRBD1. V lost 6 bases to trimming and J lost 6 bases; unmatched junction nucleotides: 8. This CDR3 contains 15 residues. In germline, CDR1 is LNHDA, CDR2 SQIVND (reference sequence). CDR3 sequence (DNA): TGTGCCAGTAGCACGGACAGGGGGGGTGGTCAGCCCCAGCATTTT. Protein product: CASSTDRGGGQPQHF. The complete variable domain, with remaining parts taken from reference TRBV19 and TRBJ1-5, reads DGGITQSPKYLFRKEGQNVTLSCEQNLNHDAMYWYRQDPGQGLRLIYYSQIVNDFQKGDIAEGYSVSREKKESFPLTVTSAQKNPTAFYLCASSTDRGGGQPQHFGDGTRLSIL.

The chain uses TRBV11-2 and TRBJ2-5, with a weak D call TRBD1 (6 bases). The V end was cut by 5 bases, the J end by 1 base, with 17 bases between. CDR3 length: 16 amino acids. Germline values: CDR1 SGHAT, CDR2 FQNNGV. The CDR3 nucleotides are TGTGCCAGCAGCGACCGGGACACCTCTCCCCAAGAGACCCAGTACTTC. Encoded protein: CASSDRDTSPQETQYF. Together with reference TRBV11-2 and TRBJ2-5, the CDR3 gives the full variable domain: EAGVAQSPRYKIIEKRQSVAFWCNPISGHATLYWYQQILGQGPKLLIQFQNNGVVDDSQLPKDRFSAERLKGVDSTLKIQPAKLEDSAVYLCASSDRDTSPQETQYFGPGTRLLVL.

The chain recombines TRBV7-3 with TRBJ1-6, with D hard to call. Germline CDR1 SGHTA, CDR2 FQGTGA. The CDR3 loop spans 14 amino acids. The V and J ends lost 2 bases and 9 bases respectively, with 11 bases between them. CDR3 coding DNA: TGTGCCAGCAGCTTAGATGGCTTTGGTTCACCCCTCCACTTT. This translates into CASSLDGFGSPLHF.

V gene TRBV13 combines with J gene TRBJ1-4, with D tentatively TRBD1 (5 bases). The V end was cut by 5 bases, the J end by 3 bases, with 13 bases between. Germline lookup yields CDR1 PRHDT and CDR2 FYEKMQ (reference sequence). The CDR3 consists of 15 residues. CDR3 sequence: CASSLSRAANEKLFF. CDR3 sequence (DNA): TGTGCCAGCAGCCTCAGCAGGGCAGCTAATGAAAAACTGTTTTTT.

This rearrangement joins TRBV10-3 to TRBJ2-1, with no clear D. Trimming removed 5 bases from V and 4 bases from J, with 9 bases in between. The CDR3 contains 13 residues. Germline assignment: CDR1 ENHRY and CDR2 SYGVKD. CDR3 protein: CAISLQKYNEQFF. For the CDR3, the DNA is TGTGCCATCAGTTTACAGAAATACAATGAGCAGTTCTTC.

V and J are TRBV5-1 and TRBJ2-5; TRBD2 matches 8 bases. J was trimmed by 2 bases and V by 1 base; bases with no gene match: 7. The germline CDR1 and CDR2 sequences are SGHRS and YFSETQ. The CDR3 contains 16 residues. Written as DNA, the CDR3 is TGCGCCAGCAGCTTGTCTGGCCCTAGCGGGCAAGAGACCCAGTACTTC. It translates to CASSLSGPSGQETQYF.

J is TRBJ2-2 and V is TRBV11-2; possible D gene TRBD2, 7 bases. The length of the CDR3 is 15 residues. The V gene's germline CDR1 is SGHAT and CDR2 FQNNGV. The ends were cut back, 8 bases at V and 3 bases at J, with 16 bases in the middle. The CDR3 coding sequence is TGTGCCAGCCGCGGGGAGGGGGGGGACACCGGGGAGCTGTTTTTT. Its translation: CASRGEGGDTGELFF.

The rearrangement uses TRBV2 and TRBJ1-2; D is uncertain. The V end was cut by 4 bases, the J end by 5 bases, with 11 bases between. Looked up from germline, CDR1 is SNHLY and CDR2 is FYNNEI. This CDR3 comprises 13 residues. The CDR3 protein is CASSAAVTYGYTF. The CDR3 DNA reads TGTGCCAGCAGTGCCGCTGTTACTTATGGCTACACCTTC.

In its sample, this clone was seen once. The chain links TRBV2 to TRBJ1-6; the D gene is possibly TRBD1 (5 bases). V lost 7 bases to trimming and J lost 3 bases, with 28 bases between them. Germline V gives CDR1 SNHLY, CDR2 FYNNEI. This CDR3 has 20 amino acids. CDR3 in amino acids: CASTEGVTATNPHYNSPLHF. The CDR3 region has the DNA TGTGCCAGCACGGAAGGGGTAACAGCAACAAATCCCCACTATAATTCACCCCTCCACTTT.

CDR3 DNA sequence: TGTGCCAGCAGCGCGAGACAGGGGGCCGGGGAGCTGTTTTTT. Its translation: CASSARQGAGELFF. The rearrangement joins TRBV9 to TRBJ2-2; TRBD1 matches at 9 bases. This CDR3 has 14 amino acids. V lost 3 bases, J lost 6 bases, and 3 bases stayed unmatched. Germline CDR1 reads SGDLS; CDR2 reads YYNGEE.

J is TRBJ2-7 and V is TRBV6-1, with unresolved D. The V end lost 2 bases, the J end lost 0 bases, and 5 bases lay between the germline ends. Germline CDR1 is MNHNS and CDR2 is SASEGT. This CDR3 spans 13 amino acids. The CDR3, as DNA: TGTGCCAGCAGTGAACAGAACTCCTACGAGCAGTACTTC. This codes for CASSEQNSYEQYF.

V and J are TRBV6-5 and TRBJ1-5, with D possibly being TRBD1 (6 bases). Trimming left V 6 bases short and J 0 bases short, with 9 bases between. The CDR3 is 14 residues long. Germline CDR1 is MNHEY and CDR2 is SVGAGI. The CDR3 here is CASRRDISNQPQHF. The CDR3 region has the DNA TGTGCCAGCAGAAGGGACATTAGCAATCAGCCCCAGCATTTT.

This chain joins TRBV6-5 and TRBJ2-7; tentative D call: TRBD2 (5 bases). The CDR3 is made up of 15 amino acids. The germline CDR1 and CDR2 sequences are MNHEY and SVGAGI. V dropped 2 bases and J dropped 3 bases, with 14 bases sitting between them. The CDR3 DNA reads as TGTGCCAGCAGTTACGGTTGGGGAGCCCACTACGAGCAGTACTTC. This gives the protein CASSYGWGAHYEQYF.

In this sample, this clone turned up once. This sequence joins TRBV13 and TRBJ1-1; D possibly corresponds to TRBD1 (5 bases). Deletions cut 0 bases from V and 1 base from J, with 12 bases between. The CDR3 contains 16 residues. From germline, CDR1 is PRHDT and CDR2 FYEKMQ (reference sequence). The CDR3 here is CASSLGWAGSNTEAFF. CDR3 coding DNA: TGTGCCAGCAGCTTAGGATGGGCAGGGTCGAACACTGAAGCTTTCTTT.

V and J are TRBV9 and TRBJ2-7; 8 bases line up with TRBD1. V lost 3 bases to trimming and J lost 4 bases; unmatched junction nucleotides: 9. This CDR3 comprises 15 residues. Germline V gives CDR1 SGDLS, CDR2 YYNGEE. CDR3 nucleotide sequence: TGTGCCAGCAGCGCAGGGGGCGGAGGGCTATACGAGCAGTACTTC. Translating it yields CASSAGGGGLYEQYF.

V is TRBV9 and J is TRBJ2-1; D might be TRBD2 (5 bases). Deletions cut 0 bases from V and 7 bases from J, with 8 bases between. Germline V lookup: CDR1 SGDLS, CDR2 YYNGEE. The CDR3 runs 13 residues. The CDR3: CASSVERPNEQFF. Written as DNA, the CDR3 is TGTGCCAGCAGCGTAGAGCGGCCAAATGAGCAGTTCTTC.

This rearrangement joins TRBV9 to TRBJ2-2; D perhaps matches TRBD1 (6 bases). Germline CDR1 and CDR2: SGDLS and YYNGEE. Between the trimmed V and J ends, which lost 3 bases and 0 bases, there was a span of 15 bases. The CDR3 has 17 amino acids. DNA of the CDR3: TGTGCCAGCAGCGAGCCTAAGGGACAAGCGAACACCGGGGAGCTGTTTTTT. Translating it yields CASSEPKGQANTGELFF.

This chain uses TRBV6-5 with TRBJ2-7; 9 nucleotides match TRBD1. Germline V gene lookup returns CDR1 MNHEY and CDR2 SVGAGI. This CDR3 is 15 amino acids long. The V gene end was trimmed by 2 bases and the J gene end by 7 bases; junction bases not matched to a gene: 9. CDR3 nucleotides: TGTGCCAGCAGTTACGAAGTGACAGGGGGTTTTGAGCAGTACTTC. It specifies CASSYEVTGGFEQYF.

The CDR3 is CASSAPGQQNTEAFF. The CDR3 DNA follows: TGTGCCAGCAGCGCACCGGGACAGCAGAACACTGAAGCTTTCTTT. The gene calls are TRBV7-8 and TRBJ1-1; TRBD1 agrees at 7 bases. The CDR3 length is 15 residues. V gave up 5 bases and J gave up 1 base; unmatched junction bases: 7. Germline V gene lookup returns CDR1 SGHVS and CDR2 FQNEAQ.

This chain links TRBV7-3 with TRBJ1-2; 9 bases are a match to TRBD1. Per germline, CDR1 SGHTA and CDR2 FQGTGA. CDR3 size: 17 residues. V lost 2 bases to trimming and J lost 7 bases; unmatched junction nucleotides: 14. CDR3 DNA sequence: TGTGCCAGCAGCTTATACACCCGGACAGGGGAGGAGAGTGGCTACACCTTC. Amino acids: CASSLYTRTGEESGYTF.